A selection of T cell receptor beta chains follows, all from one sample in a study of T cell changes during pregnancy in multiple sclerosis. Assay used: immunoSEQ multiplex PCR; TCRdb lists only in-frame clones, some missing. The sample lists 61,000 or so clones, just over 90% occurring once. Sample: CD4+ T cells from peripheral blood mononuclear cells, taken before pregnancy. All receptors derive from a female donor with multiple sclerosis, enrolled in a pregnancy study. Each CDR3 is given with its conserved first and last residue. The D gene is left open where the match is weak. Part of the rows lack a size; the others show once, few, many or a class for expanded clones.

TRBJ1-3 NA NA 17 TRBV14 TGTGCCAGCAGCCACCGACTGCGAGGGACTTTGAGAAACACCATATATTTT CASSHRLRGTLRNTIYF
TRBJ2-5 TRBD1 NA 16 TRBV7-6 TGTGCCAGCAGCTTAAACACCGGGACAGGGGGGGAGACCCAGTACTTC CASSLNTGTGGETQYF
TRBJ1-1 NA once 14 TRBV7-9 TGTGCCAGCAGCCTACAGGGCCTGGACCCTGAAGCTTTCTTT CASSLQGLDPEAFF
TRBJ1-4 NA NA 13 TRBV15 TGTGCCACCAGCCGGCGGGGGAATGAAAAACTGTTTTTT CATSRRGNEKLFF
TRBJ1-1 NA NA 12 TRBV28 TGTGCCAGCAGTTTGGGGCAGGAGGGAGCTTTCTTT CASSLGQEGAFF
TRBJ2-2 TRBD2 NA 16 TRBV5-1 TGCGCCAGCAGCCCTATAGCGGGAGTCAGTTCCGGGGAGCTGTTTTTT CASSPIAGVSSGELFF
TRBJ1-4 TRBD1 NA 16 TRBV18 TGTGCCAGCTCACCCCTTAAGGGGACAGGAGTTGGGGAACTGTTTTTT CASSPLKGTGVGELFF
TRBJ2-1 NA once 17 TRBV4-1 TGCGCCAGCAGCCAGGCCAGGACTACCTTAATTTACAATGAGCAGTTCTTC CASSQARTTLIYNEQFF
TRBJ2-7 NA NA 16 TRBV6-1 TGTGCCAGCAGTGAAAGGGGGATTTATAGGGACTACGAGCAGTACTTC CASSERGIYRDYEQYF
TRBJ2-2 NA NA 18 TRBV7-8 TGTGCCAGCAGCCCCGGTGCGAGGTCTAGAGGTCGAACCGGGGAGCTGTTTTTT CASSPGARSRGRTGELFF
TRBJ2-3 NA NA 12 TRBV7-9 TGTGCCAGCAGCTCACTAGAGGATACGCAGTATTTT CASSSLEDTQYF
TRBJ2-1 TRBD2 NA 14 TRBV28 TGTGCCAGCAGTTTGGGCGGGAGGTTGGATGAGCAGTTCTTC CASSLGGRLDEQFF
TRBJ2-2 TRBD1 NA 15 TRBV11-3 TGTGCCAGCAGCTCAGCGACAGGGGGCCTCGGGGAGCTGTTTTTT CASSSATGGLGELFF
TRBJ1-1 NA NA 16 TRBV6-1 TGTGCCAGCAGTGGACGGACGGGATCAATGTACACTGAAGCTTTCTTT CASSGRTGSMYTEAFF
TRBJ2-5 TRBD1 NA 14 TRBV7-9 TGTGCCAGCACAGGACAGGGACCCCAAGAGACCCAGTACTTC CASTGQGPQETQYF
TRBJ2-1 NA once 15 TRBV1 TGCACCAGCAGTCTAGAACGGAGGTTATACAATGAGCAGTTCTTC CTSSLERRLYNEQFF
TRBJ2-5 NA NA 15 TRBV7-9 TGTGCCAGCAGCTCTTGGTCGGTCTCGCAAGAGACCCAGTACTTC CASSSWSVSQETQYF
TRBJ2-7 TRBD2 NA 17 TRBV7-8 TGTGCCAGCAGCTTACAATTAGCGGGAGGGATCACCTACGAGCAGTACTTC CASSLQLAGGITYEQYF
TRBJ2-1 NA NA 16 TRBV18 TGTGCCAGCTCACCATATAATAGCGCCTCCTACAATGAGCAGTTCTTC CASSPYNSASYNEQFF
TRBJ1-2 TRBD1 NA 14 TRBV7-9 TGTGCCAGCAGACAACAGGGGGGCGGCTATGGCTACACCTTC CASRQQGGGYGYTF
TRBJ2-4 TRBD2 once 20 TRBV18 TGTGCCAGCTCACCACCCCCGGGACTAGCGGGAGTGGTCACCAAAAACATTCAGTACTTC CASSPPPGLAGVVTKNIQYF
TRBJ2-2 NA NA 17 TRBV6-4 TGTGCCAGCGTAATACGGGACATTGGACCGAACACCGGGGAGCTGTTTTTT CASVIRDIGPNTGELFF